The source of this TCR beta chain is a study of response to subunit inactivated influenza vaccine. TCRdb itself ran the RT-PCR reads through MiXCR, one entry per CDR3 protein. The sample records 490,000 or so distinct CDR3 sequences, about 7.6% being singletons. The CDR3 has 13 amino acids. The germline V gene has CDR1 LGHDT and CDR2 YNNKEL (reference sequence). Trimming removed 1 base at V and 9 bases at J, with 10 bases between. The rearrangement links TRBV3-1 to TRBJ2-1; D call uncertain. Source: PBMCs from blood, taken 23 months after vaccination. The receptor was derived from a man in his fifties or sixties who received an inactivated influenza vaccine. The CDR3 spells CASSQVRAGEQFF. As DNA, the CDR3 is TGTGCCAGCAGCCAAGTAAGGGCCGGTGAGCAGTTCTTC.